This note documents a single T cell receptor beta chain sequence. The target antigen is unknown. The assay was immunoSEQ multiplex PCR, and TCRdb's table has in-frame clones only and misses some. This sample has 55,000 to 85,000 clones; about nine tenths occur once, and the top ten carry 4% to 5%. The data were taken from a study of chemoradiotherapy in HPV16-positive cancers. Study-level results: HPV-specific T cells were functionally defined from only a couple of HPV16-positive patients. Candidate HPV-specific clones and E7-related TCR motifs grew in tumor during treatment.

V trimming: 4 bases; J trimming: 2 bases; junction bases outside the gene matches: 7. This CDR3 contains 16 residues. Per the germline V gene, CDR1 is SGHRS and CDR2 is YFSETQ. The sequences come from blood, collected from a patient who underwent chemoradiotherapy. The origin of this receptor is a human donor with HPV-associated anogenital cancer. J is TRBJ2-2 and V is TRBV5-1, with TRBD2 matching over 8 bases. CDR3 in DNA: TGCGCCAGCAGCGGAAGCGGGGGTCTCAACACCGGGGAGCTGTTTTTT. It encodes CASSGSGGLNTGELFF.